This T cell receptor beta chain originates from a study of OX40 agonist ivuxolimab in advanced cancers. Profiling relied on immunoSEQ multiplex PCR, and the TCRdb table lists in-frame clones only, not all of them. This sample has about 90,000 clones, with about 90% found just once. This CDR3 region has 20 residues. Germline assignment: CDR1 MNHNS and CDR2 SASEGT. V lost 4 bases and J 0 bases, leaving 25 bases between the germline ends. This clonotype was sampled from an adult with an advanced solid tumor such as melanoma, head and neck, liver or kidney cancer. The source was CD4+ or CD8+ T cells sorted from blood, collected in a trial of the OX40 agonist ivuxolimab. V and J are TRBV6-1 and TRBJ2-1, with D possibly matching TRBD1 (5 bases). CDR3 nucleotides: TGTGCCAGCAGTGCGACAGATAATCGAAATTTTCCTAGCTCCTACAATGAGCAGTTCTTC. It codes for CASSATDNRNFPSSYNEQFF.